This T cell receptor (beta chain) was captured by sequencing in a study of T cell responses to AZD1222 COVID-19 vaccine listed by TCRdb under 2021. Concerning the study at large: Because spike-specific TCR depth and breadth did not differ between the two schedules, AZD1222 recipients who got a second dose at roughly 4 weeks were pooled with those who got a second dose at roughly 12 weeks. Trial participants were enrolled by age into 18-55, 56-69 and 70-plus year subgroups, with approximately 150, 28 and 58 TCR-sequenced participants respectively. TCR sequencing was performed for 230 to 250 trial participants, of whom roughly 200 were given two doses of AZD1222 and approximately 26 were given two doses of MenACWY control vaccine.

Findings and caveats that apply to the study as a whole: Because no day 14 peak-response samples were available, repertoires were characterized only after the peak T cell response. The vaccine-associated CD4 TCRs covered the entire spike protein, and the dominant responses fell in regions 160-218 and 743-854. Participants were mostly white British, with more females than males. The authors suggested clonal diversity may have been underestimated. The 56-69-year group was small, and its depth increase did not reach significance, likely because of low power. Epitopes outside the regions mutated in the B.1.351 and B.1.1.7 variants were reportedly recognized by nearly half of the unique spike-specific TCRs. Conclusions about previously exposed vaccinees are limited because only 5 or 6 AZD1222 recipients were SARS-CoV-2 seropositive at baseline. A significant rise in spike-specific TCR breadth and depth was observed after two AZD1222 doses relative to day 0 and relative to MenACWY recipients.

As concerns this clone: Which antigen it targets is not known. Per-base quality was not reported, and no clone a single base away is much larger than it.

The CDR3 regions of human TCRbeta chains were analyzed by immunosequencing. Per the original workflow: Repertoire TCRs were checked for matches against a reference library of SARS-CoV-2-specific TCRs that had been generated using the MIRA antigen-specificity platform. Breadth was defined as the fraction of unique TCRs that were SARS-CoV-2-associated. Depth was defined as the fraction of total T cells that were SARS-CoV-2-associated. Using the MIRA data, each spike-specific TCR was assigned both to the spike region to which the TCR was reactive and to a CD4 or CD8 class. Log10-transformed breadth and depth values were compared by one-way ANOVA with Sidak's multiple comparisons tests. The table was pulled from immuneACCESS by TCRdb, which kept in-frame rearrangements only. Such tables lose some clones; where checked, under half of the loss comes from unresolved V genes, and the rest has no known cause. D and trimming were read from the DNA, whereas the V and J calls and clone size are those reported in that table. In all, the sample holds tens of thousands of clones, and roughly 84% of those were seen once. The ten largest clonotypes hold roughly 9.8% of the sample.

Interpreted using the paper, the time point label stands for: baseline before first vaccination. Samples from vaccinated people were obtained from the UK trials COV001 and COV002, which included a single-blind randomized controlled phase 2/3 trial of AZD1222 (ChAdOx1 nCoV-19) in healthy adults. For TCRbeta chain sequencing, PBMC samples were collected from trial participants at day 0 and at day 28 after the second dose. The V and J ends are trimmed by 2 bases and 4 bases, leaving 6 bases between them. CDR1 and CDR2, looked up from the germline V gene, are MNHEY and SVGAGI. From its cysteine to its phenylalanine, the CDR3 spans 13 amino acids. Of the read, only the CDR3 DNA is kept; its 39 bases are in frame from base 1.

The sample consisted of peripheral blood, taken on day 0 of AZD1222 vaccination. Rearrangement joined TRBV6-5 to TRBJ2-1, with the D gene possibly TRBD1 or TRBD2, each one fitting 5 bases. This receptor was identified in an adult in good health. CDR3 loop: CASSYGTYNEQFF. The DNA is as follows: TGTGCCAGCAGTTACGGGACGTACAATGAGCAGTTCTTC.